Each of the 8 T cell receptor beta chains below was sequenced from the same sample in a study of response to subunit inactivated influenza vaccine. TCRdb re-called the RT-PCR reads through MiXCR, storing one row per CDR3 protein. Among hundreds of thousands of distinct CDR3 sequences listed, 10% to 15% were seen once. The sample was PBMCs from blood, taken roughly 48 days after vaccination. Receptors originate from a man aged 50-59 years who received an inactivated influenza vaccine.

CDR3 amino acids: CATAASGAYNEQFF. The CDR3 DNA is TGTGCCACCGCTGCTAGCGGGGCCTACAATGAGCAGTTCTTC. The gene calls are TRBV24-1 and TRBJ2-1, with 9 bases aligning to TRBD2. The length of the CDR3 is 14 residues. The germline V gene has CDR1 KGHDR and CDR2 SFDVKD. V shed 9 bases, J shed 2 bases, and the junction held 4 bases outside the gene matches.

This rearrangement joins TRBV18 to TRBJ2-7, with 12 bases matching TRBD2. There are 16 residues in the CDR3. The germline CDR1 and CDR2 sequences are KGHSH and LQKENI. The V and J ends lost 6 bases and 5 bases, in that order; junction bases with no gene match: 11. CDR3 in amino acids: CASSHMQRTSGNEQYF. Written as DNA, the CDR3 is TGTGCCAGCTCGCACATGCAAAGGACTAGCGGGAACGAGCAGTACTTC.

This clonotype was observed many times. The rearrangement joins TRBV29-1 to TRBJ2-1; the match to TRBD1 covers 9 bases. Germline CDR1 and CDR2: SQVTM and ANQGSEA. V lost 6 bases and J lost 4; bases outside the gene matches: 7. This CDR3 has 14 amino acids. This CDR3 is CSVRGQGQYNEQFF. DNA of the CDR3: TGCAGCGTGAGGGGACAGGGTCAATACAATGAGCAGTTCTTC.

In this sample, this clonotype turned up many times. This chain joins TRBV5-1 and TRBJ2-1, with 9 nucleotides matching TRBD2. The V gene's germline CDR1 is SGHRS and CDR2 YFSETQ. The V gene end was trimmed by 2 bases and the J gene end by 6 bases; junction bases not matched to a gene: 6. This CDR3 has 15 residues. The CDR3 sequence: CASSLGGGVGNEQFF. The CDR3 bases are TGCGCCAGCAGCTTAGGCGGGGGGGTCGGCAATGAGCAGTTCTTC.

V usage is TRBV20-1 and J usage is TRBJ2-5; perhaps TRBD1 as D (5 bases). Per the germline V gene, CDR1 is DFQATT and CDR2 is SNEGSKA (reference sequence). The germline V and J ends were trimmed by 6 bases and 5 bases, with 16 bases remaining between them. The CDR3 extends over 13 amino acids. The CDR3 spells CSATDSSPETQYF. As DNA, the CDR3 is TGCAGTGCCACTGACAGCTCTCCCGAGACCCAGTACTTC.

The genes are TRBV7-8 and TRBJ1-2; D is ambiguous. Trimming took off 2 bases at V and 10 bases at J, with 14 bases between the two ends. From germline, CDR1 is SGHVS and CDR2 FQNEAQ. The CDR3 contains 13 residues. CDR3: CASSLREFSDYTF. In DNA form, the CDR3 reads TGTGCCAGCAGCTTAAGAGAATTTTCAGACTACACCTTC.

The chain employs TRBV7-6 and TRBJ2-7; TRBD2 is a possible D gene (5 bases). The V gene lost 5 bases and the J gene lost 3 bases, with 14 bases spanning the gap. CDR1 and CDR2 (germline): SGHVS, FNYEAQ. The CDR3 length is 14 residues. In DNA, the CDR3 is TGTGCCAGCAGCGCCACCGGGGAAAACTACGAGCAGTACTTC. It specifies CASSATGENYEQYF.

The chain combines TRBV3-1 with TRBJ1-1; 11 bases match TRBD1. This CDR3 is built from 16 residues. CDR1 and CDR2 (germline): LGHDT, YNNKEL (reference sequence). With V trimmed by 5 bases and J by 3 bases, 8 bases remained unmatched. CDR3 in DNA: TGTGCCAGCAGCTACCGGACAGGGGGCAGGTACACTGAAGCTTTCTTT. Amino acids: CASSYRTGGRYTEAFF.